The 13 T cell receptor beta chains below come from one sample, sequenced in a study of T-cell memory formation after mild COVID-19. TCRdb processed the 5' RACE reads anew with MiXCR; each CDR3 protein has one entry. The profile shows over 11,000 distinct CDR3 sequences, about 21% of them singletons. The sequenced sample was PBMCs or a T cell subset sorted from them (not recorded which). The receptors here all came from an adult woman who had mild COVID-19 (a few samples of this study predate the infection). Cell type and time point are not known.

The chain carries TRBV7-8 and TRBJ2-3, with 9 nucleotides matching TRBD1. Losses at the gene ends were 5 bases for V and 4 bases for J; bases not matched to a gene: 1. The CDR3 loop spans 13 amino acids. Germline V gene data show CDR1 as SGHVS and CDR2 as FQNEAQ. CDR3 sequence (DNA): TGTGCCAGCAGCCGGACAGGGGCAGATACGCAGTATTTT. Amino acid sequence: CASSRTGADTQYF.

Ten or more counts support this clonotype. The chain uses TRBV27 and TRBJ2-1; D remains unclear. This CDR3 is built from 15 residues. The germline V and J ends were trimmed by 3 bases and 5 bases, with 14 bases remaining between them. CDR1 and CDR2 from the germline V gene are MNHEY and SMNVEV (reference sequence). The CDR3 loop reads CASSFGIILNNEQFF. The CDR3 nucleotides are TGTGCCAGCAGTTTTGGGATAATCCTAAACAATGAGCAGTTCTTC.

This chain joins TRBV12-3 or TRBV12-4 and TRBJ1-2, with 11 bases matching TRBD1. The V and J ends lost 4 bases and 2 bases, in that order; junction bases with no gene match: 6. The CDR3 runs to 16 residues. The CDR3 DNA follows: TGTGCCAGCAGTTCGACCGGACAGGGGGCGAACTATGGCTACACCTTC. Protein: CASSSTGQGANYGYTF.

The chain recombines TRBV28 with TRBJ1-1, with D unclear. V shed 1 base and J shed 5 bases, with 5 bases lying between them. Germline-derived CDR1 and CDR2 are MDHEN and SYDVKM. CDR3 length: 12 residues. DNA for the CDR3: TGTGCCAGCAGTTTATCGGGGACTGAAGCTTTCTTT. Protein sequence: CASSLSGTEAFF. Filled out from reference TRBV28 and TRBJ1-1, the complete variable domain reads DVKVTQSSRYLVKRTGEKVFLECVQDMDHENMFWYRQDPGLGLRLIYFSYDVKMKEKGDIPEGYSVSREKKERFSLILESASTNQTSMYLCASSLSGTEAFFGQGTRLTVV.

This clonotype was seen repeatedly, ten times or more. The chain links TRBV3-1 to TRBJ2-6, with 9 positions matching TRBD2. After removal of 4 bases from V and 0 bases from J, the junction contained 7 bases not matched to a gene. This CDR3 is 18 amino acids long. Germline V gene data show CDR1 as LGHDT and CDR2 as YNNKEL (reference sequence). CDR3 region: CASSLSGGRLSGANVLTF. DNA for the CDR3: TGTGCCAGCAGCCTTAGCGGGGGCCGACTCTCTGGGGCCAACGTCCTGACTTTC.

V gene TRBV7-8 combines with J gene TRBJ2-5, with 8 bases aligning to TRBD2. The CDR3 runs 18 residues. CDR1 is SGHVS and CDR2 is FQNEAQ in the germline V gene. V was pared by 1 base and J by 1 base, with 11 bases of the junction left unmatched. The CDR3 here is CASSLGWGTSSPQETQYF. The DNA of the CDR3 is TGTGCCAGCAGCTTAGGGTGGGGGACTAGTTCACCCCAAGAGACCCAGTACTTC.

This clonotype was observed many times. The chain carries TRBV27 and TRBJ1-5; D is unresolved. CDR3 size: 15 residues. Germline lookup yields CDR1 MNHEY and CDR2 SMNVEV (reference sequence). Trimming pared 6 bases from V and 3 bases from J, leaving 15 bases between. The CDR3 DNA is TGTGCCAGCAGCAACCGAGGCGCACTCAATCAGCCCCAGCATTTT. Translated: CASSNRGALNQPQHF.

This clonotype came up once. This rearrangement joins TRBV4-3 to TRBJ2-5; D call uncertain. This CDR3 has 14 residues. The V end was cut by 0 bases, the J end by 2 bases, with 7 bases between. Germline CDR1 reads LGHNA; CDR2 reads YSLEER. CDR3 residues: CASSQDTEQETQYF. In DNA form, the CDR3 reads TGCGCCAGCAGCCAAGACACAGAACAAGAGACCCAGTACTTC.

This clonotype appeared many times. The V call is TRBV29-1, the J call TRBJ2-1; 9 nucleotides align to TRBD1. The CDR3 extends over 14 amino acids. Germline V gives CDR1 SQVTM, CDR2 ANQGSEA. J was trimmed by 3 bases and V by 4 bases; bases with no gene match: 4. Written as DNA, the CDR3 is TGCAGCGTTGGGGGACAGGGATACTACAATGAGCAGTTCTTC. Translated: CSVGGQGYYNEQFF.

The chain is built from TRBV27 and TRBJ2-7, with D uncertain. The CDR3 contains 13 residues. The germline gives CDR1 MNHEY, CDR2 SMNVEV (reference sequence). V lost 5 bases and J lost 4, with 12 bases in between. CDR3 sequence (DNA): TGTGCCAGCAGTCGATATCTAGGGTACGAGCAGTACTTC. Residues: CASSRYLGYEQYF.

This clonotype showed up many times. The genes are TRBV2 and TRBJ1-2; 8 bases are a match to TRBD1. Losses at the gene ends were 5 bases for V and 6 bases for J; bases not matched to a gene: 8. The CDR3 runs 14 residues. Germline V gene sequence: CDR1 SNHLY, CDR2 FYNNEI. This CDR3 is CASSRPGQEHGYTF. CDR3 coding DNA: TGTGCCAGCAGTCGCCCGGGACAGGAACATGGCTACACCTTC.

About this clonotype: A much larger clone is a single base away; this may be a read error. This CDR3 is CSVDRGQYTGELFF. The CDR3 nucleotides read TGCAGCGTTGATCGCGGACAGTACACCGGGGAGCTGTTTTTT. The chain uses TRBV29-1 and TRBJ2-2; possibly TRBD1 for D (6 bases). V lost 3 bases and J 3 bases, leaving 11 bases between the germline ends. Germline loops: CDR1 SQVTM, CDR2 ANQGSEA. The CDR3 length is 14 residues.

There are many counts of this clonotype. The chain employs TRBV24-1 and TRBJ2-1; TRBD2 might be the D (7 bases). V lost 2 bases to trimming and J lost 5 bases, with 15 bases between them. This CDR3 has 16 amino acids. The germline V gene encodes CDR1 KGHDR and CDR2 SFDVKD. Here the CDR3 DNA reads TGTGCCACCAGTGATTGGGGGGGGGCTGTCCACAATGAGCAGTTCTTC. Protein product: CATSDWGGAVHNEQFF.